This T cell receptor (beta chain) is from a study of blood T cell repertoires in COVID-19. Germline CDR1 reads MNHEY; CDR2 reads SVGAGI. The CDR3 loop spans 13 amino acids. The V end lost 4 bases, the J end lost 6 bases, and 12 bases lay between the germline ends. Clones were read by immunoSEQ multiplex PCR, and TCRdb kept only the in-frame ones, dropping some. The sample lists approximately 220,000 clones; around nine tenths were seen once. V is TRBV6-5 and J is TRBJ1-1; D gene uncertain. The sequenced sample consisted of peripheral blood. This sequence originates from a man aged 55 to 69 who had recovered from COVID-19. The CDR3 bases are TGTGCCAGCAGTTCGTGGGGAGAACCTGAAGCTTTCTTT. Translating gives CASSSWGEPEAFF.